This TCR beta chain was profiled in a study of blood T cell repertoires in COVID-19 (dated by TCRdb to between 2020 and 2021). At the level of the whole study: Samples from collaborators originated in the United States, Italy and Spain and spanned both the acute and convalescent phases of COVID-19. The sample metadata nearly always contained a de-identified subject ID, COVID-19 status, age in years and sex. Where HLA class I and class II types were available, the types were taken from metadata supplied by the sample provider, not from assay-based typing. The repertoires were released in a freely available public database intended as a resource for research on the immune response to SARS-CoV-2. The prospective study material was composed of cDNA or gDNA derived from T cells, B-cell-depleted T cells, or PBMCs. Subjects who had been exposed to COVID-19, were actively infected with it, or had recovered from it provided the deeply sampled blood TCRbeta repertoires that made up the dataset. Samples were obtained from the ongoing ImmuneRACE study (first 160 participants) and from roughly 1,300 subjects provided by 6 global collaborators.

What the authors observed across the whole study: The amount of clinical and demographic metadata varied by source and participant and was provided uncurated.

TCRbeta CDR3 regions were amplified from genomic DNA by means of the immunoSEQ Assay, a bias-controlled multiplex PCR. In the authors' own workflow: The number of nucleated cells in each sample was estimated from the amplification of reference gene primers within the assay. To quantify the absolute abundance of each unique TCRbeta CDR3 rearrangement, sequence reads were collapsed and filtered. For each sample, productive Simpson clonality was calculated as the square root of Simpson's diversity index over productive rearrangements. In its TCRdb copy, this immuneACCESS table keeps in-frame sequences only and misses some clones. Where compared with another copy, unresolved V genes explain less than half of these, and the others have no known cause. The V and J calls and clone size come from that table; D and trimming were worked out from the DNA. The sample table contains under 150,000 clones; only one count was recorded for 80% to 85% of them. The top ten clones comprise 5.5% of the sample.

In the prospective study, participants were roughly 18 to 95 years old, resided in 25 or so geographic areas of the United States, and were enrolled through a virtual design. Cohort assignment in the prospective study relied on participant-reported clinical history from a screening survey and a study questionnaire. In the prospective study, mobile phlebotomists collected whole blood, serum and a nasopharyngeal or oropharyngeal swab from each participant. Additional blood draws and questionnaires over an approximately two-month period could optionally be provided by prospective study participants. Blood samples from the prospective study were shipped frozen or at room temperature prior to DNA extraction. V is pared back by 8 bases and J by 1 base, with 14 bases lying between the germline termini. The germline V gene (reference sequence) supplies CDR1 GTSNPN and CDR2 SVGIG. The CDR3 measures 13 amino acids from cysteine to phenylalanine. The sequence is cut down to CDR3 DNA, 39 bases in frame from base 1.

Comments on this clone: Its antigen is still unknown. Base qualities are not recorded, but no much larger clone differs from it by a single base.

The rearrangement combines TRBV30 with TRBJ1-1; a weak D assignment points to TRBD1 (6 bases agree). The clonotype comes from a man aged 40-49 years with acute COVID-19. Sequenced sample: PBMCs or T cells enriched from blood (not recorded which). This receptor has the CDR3 CARSQGTNTEAFF. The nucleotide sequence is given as TGTGCCCGTTCCCAGGGGACGAACACTGAAGCTTTCTTT.